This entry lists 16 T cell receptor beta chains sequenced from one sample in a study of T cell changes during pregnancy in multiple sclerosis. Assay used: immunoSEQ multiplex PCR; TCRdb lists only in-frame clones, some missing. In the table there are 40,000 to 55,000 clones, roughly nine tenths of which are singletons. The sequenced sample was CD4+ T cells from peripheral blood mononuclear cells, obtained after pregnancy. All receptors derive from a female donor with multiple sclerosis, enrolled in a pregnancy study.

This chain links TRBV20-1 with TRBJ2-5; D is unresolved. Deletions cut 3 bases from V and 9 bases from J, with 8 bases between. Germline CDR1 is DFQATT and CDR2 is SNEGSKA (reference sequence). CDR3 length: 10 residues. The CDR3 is CSARGLAQYF. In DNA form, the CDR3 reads TGCAGTGCTAGGGGCCTGGCCCAGTACTTC.

The CDR3 nucleotides are TGTGCCAGCAGCTTCACGTGGGGGCAGTACGAGCAGTACTTC. It codes for CASSFTWGQYEQYF. This rearrangement joins TRBV11-2 to TRBJ2-7, with a weak D call TRBD1 (6 bases). The CDR3 extends over 14 amino acids. V was clipped by 3 bases and J by 4 bases, with 13 bases between them. The germline CDR1 and CDR2 sequences are SGHAT and FQNNGV.

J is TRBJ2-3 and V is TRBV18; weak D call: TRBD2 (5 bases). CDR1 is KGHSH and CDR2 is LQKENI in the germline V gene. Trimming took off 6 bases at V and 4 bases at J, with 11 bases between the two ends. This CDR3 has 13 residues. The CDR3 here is CASSPIASDTQYF. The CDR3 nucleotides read TGTGCCAGCTCCCCTATAGCGTCAGATACGCAGTATTTT.

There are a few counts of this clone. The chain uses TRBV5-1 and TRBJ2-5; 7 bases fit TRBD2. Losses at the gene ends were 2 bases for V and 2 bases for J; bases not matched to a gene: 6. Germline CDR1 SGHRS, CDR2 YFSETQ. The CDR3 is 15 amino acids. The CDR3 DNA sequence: TGCGCCAGCAGCTTAACTAGCGCTTCACAAGAGACCCAGTACTTC. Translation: CASSLTSASQETQYF.

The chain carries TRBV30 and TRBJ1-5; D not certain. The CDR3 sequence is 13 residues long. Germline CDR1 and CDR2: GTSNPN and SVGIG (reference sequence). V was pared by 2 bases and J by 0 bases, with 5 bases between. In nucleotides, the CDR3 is TGTGCCTGGAGTCCGGGTAGCAATCAGCCCCAGCATTTT. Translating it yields CAWSPGSNQPQHF.

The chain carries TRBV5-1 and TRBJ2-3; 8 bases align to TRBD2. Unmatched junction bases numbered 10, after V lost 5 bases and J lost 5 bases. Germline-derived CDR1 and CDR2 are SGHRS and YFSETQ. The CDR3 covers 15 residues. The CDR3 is CASRQDPGLVDTQYF. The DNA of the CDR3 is TGCGCCAGCAGACAAGATCCGGGACTAGTAGATACGCAGTATTTT. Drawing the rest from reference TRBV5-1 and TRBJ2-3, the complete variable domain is KAGVTQTPRYLIKTRGQQVTLSCSPISGHRSVSWYQQTPGQGLQFLFEYFSETQRNKGNFPGRFSGRQFSNSRSEMNVSTLELGDSALYLCASRQDPGLVDTQYFGPGTRLTVL.

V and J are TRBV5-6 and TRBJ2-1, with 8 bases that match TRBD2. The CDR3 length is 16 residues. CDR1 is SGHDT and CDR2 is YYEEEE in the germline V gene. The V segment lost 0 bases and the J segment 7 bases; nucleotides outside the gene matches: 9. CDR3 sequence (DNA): TGTGCCAGCAGCTTGGTTCCGGGAGGGCCTAAGAATGAGCAGTTCTTC. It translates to CASSLVPGGPKNEQFF.

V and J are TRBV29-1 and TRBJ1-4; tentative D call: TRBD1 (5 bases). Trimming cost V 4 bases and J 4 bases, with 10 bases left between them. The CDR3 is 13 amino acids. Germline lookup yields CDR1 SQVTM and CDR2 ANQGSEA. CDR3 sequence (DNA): TGCAGCGTTGGGGTCGGGGGTAATGAAAAACTGTTTTTT. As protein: CSVGVGGNEKLFF.

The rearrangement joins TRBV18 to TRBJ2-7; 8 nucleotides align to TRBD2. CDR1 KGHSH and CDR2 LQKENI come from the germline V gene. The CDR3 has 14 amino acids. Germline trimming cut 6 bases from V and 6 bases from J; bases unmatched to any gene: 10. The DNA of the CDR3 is TGTGCCAGCTCCCCGGGACTAGATTTGGGCGAGCAGTACTTC. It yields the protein CASSPGLDLGEQYF.

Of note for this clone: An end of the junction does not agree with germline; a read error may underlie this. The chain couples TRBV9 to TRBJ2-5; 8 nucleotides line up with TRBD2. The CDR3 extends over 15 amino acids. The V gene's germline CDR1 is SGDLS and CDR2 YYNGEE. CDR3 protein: CASSVRGGNHETQYF. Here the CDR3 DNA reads TGTGCCAGCAGCGTCCGGGGGGGGAACCATGAGACCCAGTACTTC.

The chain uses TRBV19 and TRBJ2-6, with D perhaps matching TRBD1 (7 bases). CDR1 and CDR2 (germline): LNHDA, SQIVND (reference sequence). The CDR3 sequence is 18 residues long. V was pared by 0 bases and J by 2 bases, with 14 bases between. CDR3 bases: TGTGCCAGTAGTATAGATAGACAGGGACTTGCTGGGGCCAACGTCCTGACTTTC. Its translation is CASSIDRQGLAGANVLTF.

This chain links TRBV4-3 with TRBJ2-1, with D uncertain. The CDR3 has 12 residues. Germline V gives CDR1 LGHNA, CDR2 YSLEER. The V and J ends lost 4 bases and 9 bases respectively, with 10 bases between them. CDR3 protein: CASSLDRGEQFF. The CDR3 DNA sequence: TGCGCCAGCAGCCTAGACCGCGGTGAGCAGTTCTTC.

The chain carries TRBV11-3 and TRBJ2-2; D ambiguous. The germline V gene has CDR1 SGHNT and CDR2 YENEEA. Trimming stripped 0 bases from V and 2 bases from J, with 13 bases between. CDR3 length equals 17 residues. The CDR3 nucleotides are TGTGCCAGCAGCTTAGATCTAGGTCGTGGAAACACCGGGGAGCTGTTTTTT. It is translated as CASSLDLGRGNTGELFF.

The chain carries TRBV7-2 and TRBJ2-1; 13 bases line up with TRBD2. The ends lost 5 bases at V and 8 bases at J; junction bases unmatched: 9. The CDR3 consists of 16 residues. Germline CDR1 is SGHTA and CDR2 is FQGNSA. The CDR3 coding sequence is TGTGCCAGCAGCCTAGGCGGGACTAGCGGGATCTATGAGCAGTTCTTC. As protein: CASSLGGTSGIYEQFF. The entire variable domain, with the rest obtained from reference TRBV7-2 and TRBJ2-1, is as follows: GAGVSQSPSNKVTEKGKDVELRCDPISGHTALYWYRQSLGQGLEFLIYFQGNSAPDKSGLPSDRFSAERTGGSVSTLTIQRTQQEDSAVYLCASSLGGTSGIYEQFFGPGTRLTVL.

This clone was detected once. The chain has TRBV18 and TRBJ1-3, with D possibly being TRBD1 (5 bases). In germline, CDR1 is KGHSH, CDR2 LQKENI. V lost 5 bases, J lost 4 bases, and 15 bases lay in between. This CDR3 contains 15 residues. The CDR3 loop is CASSAKDSRGNTIYF. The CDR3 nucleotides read TGTGCCAGCTCAGCAAAAGACAGCCGGGGAAACACCATATATTTT.

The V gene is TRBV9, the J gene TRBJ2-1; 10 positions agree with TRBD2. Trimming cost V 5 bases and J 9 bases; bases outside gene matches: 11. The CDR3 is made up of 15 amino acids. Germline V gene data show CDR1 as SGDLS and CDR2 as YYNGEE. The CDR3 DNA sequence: TGTGCCAGCAGGGAGGGCGGGACTAGCGTGGGTGAGCAGTTCTTC. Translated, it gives CASREGGTSVGEQFF. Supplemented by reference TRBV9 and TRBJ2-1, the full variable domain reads DSGVTQTPKHLITATGQRVTLRCSPRSGDLSVYWYQQSLDQGLQFLIQYYNGEERAKGNILERFSAQQFPDLHSELNLSSLELGDSALYFCASREGGTSVGEQFFGPGTRLTVL.